The source of this T cell receptor (beta chain) is a study of blood T cell repertoires in COVID-19. The method was immunoSEQ multiplex PCR; TCRdb's version includes in-frame clones alone and lacks a portion of them. The sample carries 150,000 or so clones, 84% recorded once. Germline lookup yields CDR1 SEHNR and CDR2 FQNEAQ (reference sequence). The V gene end was trimmed by 1 base and the J gene end by 9 bases; junction bases not matched to a gene: 8. CDR3 length equals 14 residues. The V and J genes are TRBV7-9 and TRBJ1-2; 7 nucleotides agree with TRBD1. This TCR was sampled from a man between 18 and 29 years old with active or convalescent COVID-19. Sequencing input: peripheral blood. The CDR3 sequence: CASSLGGGAFRYTF. The DNA of the CDR3 is TGTGCCAGCAGCTTAGGAGGGGGCGCGTTTCGCTACACCTTC.